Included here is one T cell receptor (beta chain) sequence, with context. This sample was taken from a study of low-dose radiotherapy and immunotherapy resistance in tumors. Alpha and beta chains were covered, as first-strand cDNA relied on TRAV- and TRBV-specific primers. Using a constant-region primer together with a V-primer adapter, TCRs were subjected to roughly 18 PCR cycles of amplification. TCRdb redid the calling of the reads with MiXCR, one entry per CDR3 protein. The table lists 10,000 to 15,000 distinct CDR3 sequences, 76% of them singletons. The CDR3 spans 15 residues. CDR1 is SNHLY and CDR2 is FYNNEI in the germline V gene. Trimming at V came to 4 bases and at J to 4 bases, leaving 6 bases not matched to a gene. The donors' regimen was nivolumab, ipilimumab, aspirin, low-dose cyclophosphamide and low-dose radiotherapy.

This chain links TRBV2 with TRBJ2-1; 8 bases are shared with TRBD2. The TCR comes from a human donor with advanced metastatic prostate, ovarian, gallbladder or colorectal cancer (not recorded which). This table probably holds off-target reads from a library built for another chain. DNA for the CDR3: TGTGCCAGCAGTGTTCGGGAGGGCGGATACAATGAGCAGTTCTTC. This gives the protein CASSVREGGYNEQFF.